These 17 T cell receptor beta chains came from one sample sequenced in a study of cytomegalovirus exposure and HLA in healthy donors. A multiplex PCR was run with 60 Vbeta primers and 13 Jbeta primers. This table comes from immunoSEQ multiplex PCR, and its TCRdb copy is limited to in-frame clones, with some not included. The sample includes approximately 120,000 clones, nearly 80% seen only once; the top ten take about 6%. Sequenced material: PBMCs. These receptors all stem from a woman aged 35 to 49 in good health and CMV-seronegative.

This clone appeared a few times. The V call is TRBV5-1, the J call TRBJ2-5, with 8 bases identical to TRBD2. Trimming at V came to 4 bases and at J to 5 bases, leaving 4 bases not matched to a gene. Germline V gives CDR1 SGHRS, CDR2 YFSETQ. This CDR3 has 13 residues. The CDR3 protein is CASSPGGSETQYF. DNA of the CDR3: TGCGCCAGCAGCCCGGGAGGGTCGGAGACCCAGTACTTC.

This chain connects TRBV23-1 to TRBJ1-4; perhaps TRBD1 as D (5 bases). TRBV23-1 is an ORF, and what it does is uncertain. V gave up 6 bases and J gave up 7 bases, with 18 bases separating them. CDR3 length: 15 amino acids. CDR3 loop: CASSPHPRVSEKLFF. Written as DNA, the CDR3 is TGCGCCAGCAGCCCACACCCCAGGGTAAGTGAAAAACTGTTTTTT.

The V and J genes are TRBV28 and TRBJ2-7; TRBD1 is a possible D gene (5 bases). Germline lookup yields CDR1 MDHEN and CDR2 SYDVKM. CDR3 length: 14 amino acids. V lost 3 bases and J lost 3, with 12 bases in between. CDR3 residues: CASSLEGAFYEQYF. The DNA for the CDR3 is TGTGCCAGCAGTTTGGAAGGGGCCTTCTACGAGCAGTACTTC.

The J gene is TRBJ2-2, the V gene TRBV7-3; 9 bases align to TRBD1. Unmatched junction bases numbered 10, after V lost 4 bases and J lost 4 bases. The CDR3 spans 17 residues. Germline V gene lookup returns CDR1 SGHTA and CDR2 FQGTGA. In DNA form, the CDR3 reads TGTGCCAGCAGCTCCTTCCCGGGACAGGGAATCACCGGGGAGCTGTTTTTT. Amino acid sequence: CASSSFPGQGITGELFF.

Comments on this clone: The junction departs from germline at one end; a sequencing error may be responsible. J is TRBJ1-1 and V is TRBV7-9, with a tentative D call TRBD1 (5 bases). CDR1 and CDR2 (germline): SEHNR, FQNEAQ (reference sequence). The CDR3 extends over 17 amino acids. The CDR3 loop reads CSSSLALRQHSNTEAFF. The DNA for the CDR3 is TGTTCCAGCAGCTTAGCCCTACGACAGCACTCGAACACTGAAGCTTTCTTT.

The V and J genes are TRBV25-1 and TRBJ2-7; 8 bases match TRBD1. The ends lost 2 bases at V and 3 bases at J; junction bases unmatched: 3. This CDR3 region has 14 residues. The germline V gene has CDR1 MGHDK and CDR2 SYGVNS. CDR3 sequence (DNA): TGTGCCAGCAGTGAAATCGACAGGGGCTACGAGCAGTACTTC. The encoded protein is CASSEIDRGYEQYF.

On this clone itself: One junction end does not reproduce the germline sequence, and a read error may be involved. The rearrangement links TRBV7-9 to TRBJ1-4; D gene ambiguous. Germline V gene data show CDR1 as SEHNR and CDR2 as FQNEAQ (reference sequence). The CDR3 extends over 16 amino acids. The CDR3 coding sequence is TGTTCCAGCAGCTCGCGACTTGTATCGGGTTATGAAAAACTGTTTTTT. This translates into CSSSSRLVSGYEKLFF.

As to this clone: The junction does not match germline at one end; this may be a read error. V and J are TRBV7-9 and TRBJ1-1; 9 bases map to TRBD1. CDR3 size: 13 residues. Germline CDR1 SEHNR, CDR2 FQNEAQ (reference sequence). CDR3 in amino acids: CSSSLEQGAQAFF. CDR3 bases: TGTTCCAGCAGCTTGGAACAGGGGGCGCAAGCTTTCTTT.

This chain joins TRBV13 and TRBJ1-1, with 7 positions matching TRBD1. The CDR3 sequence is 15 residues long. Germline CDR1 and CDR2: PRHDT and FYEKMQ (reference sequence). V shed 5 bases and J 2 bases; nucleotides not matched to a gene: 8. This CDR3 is CASSAAGGSNTEAFF. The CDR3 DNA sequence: TGTGCCAGCAGCGCCGCAGGGGGAAGTAACACTGAAGCTTTCTTT.

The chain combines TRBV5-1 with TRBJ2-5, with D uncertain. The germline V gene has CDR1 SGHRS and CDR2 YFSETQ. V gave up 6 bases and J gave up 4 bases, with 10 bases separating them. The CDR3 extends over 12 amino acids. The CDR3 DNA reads TGCGCCAGCATCCCCTGTAGAGAGACCCAGTACTTC. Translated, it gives CASIPCRETQYF.

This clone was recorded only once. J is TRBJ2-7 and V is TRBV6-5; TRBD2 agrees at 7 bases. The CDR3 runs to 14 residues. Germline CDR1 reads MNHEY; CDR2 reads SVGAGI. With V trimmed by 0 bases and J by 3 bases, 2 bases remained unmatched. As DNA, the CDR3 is TGTGCCAGCAGTTACTCGGGGGGGTTCTACGAGCAGTACTTC. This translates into CASSYSGGFYEQYF.

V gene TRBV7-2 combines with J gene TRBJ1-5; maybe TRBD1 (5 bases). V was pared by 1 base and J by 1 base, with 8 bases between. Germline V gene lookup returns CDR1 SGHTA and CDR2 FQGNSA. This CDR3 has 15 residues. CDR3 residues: CASSLEGPSNQPQHF. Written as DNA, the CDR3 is TGTGCCAGCAGCTTAGAGGGGCCGAGCAATCAGCCCCAGCATTTT.

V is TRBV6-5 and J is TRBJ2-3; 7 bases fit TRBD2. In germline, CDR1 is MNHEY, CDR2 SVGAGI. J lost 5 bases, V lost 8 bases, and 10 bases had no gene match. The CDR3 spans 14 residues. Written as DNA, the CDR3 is TGTGCCAGCGACATGGGAGGGCCAGGAGATACGCAGTATTTT. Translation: CASDMGGPGDTQYF.

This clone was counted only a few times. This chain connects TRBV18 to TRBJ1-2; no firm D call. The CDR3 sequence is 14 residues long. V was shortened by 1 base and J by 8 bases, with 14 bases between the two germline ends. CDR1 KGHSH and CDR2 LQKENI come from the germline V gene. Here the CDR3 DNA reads TGTGCCAGCTCACCACTTACGGTGGCCGGGGGCTACACCTTC. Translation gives CASSPLTVAGGYTF.

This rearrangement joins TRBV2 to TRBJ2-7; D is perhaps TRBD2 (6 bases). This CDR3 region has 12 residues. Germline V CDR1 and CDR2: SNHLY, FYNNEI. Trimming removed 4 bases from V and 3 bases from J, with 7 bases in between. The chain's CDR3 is CASSGDFYEQYF. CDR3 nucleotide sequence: TGTGCCAGCAGTGGGGACTTCTACGAGCAGTACTTC. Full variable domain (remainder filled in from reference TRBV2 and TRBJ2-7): EPEVTQTPSHQVTQMGQEVILRCVPISNHLYFYWYRQILGQKVEFLVSFYNNEISEKSEIFDDQFSVERPDGSNFTLKIRSTKLEDSAMYFCASSGDFYEQYFGPGTRLTVT.

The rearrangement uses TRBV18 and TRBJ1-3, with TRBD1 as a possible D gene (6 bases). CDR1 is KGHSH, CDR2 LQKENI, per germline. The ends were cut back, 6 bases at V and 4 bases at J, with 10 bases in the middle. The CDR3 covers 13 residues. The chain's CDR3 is CASSGDRGNTIYF. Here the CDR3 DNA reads TGTGCCAGCTCCGGAGACAGGGGAAACACCATATATTTT.

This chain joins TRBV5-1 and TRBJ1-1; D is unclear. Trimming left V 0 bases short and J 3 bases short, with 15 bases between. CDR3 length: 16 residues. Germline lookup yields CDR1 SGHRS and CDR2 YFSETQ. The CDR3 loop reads CASSLVSGRSDTEAFF. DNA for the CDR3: TGCGCCAGCAGCTTGGTTTCGGGGAGATCGGACACTGAAGCTTTCTTT.